These 20 T cell receptor beta chains share one sample of origin, sequenced in a study of blood T cell repertoires in COVID-19. TCRdb's table, derived via immunoSEQ multiplex PCR, lists solely in-frame clones and lacks some. The table includes around 250,000 clones, about nine tenths detected once. Sequencing input: PBMCs or T cells enriched from blood (not recorded which). The receptors come from a man younger than 35 who had recovered from COVID-19.

V and J are TRBV3-1 (or the pseudogene TRBV3-2) and TRBJ2-5, with D perhaps matching TRBD1 (5 bases). Looked up from germline, CDR1 is LGHDT and CDR2 is YNNKEL (reference sequence). The CDR3 runs 13 residues. Trimming removed 4 bases from V and 5 bases from J, with 11 bases in between. CDR3: CASSRRQSETQYF. The CDR3 nucleotides are TGTGCCAGCAGCCGAAGACAGTCGGAGACCCAGTACTTC.

In regard to this clone: Other DNA sequences in the sample encode the same CDR3. The chain combines TRBV28 with TRBJ1-3; no clear D gene. The CDR3 is 15 residues long. From germline, CDR1 is MDHEN and CDR2 SYDVKM. V lost 3 bases and J lost 0, with 9 bases in between. CDR3 DNA sequence: TGTGCCAGCAGTTTGGGTTCGGGCTCTGGAAACACCATATATTTT. It encodes CASSLGSGSGNTIYF.

This clone has ten or more counts. The chain carries TRBV6-1 and TRBJ2-1; 8 nucleotides align to TRBD2. Per the germline V gene, CDR1 is MNHNS and CDR2 is SASEGT. V gave up 3 bases and J gave up 2 bases; unmatched junction bases: 6. This CDR3 region has 16 residues. This CDR3 is CASSDYGRAPYNEQFF. CDR3 DNA: TGTGCCAGCAGTGACTACGGGAGGGCCCCCTACAATGAGCAGTTCTTC.

This clone came up a few times. In nucleotides, the CDR3 is TGTGCCAGCAGTCCCCCGGTCCGGGGGGGGGAGCTGTTTTTT. Protein: CASSPPVRGGELFF. The gene calls are TRBV28 and TRBJ2-2, with D maybe TRBD2 (6 bases). Between the trimmed V and J ends, which lost 5 bases and 8 bases, there was a span of 15 bases. Germline V gene sequence: CDR1 MDHEN, CDR2 SYDVKM. This CDR3 comprises 14 residues.

This chain links TRBV24-1 with TRBJ1-5; no definite D call. CDR1 KGHDR and CDR2 SFDVKD come from the germline V gene. This CDR3 region has 12 residues. Deletions cut 5 bases from V and 7 bases from J, with 8 bases between. CDR3 in amino acids: CATSAGGQPQHF. CDR3 nucleotides: TGTGCCACCAGTGCGGGAGGCCAGCCCCAGCATTTT.

V and J are TRBV3-1 (or the pseudogene TRBV3-2) and TRBJ2-5, with TRBD1 identical over 8 bases. In germline, CDR1 is LGHDT, CDR2 YNNKEL (reference sequence). The CDR3 covers 15 residues. Trimming removed 1 base from V and 1 base from J; junction bases left unmatched: 2. CDR3 bases: TGTGCCAGCAGCCAAGGGACAGGGAGCCAAGAGACCCAGTACTTC. Translation: CASSQGTGSQETQYF.

This rearrangement joins TRBV7-9 to TRBJ1-5; 8 bases are shared with TRBD1. The germline V gene encodes CDR1 SEHNR and CDR2 FQNEAQ (reference sequence). The junction had 2 bases not matched to a gene; V was cut back by 5 bases and J by 2 bases. The CDR3 extends over 14 amino acids. CDR3 in amino acids: CASSKTGGNQPQHF. The CDR3 DNA is TGTGCCAGCAGCAAGACAGGGGGCAATCAGCCCCAGCATTTT.

This sequence joins TRBV28 and TRBJ1-3; D is possibly TRBD1 (5 bases). The length of the CDR3 is 16 residues. Germline lookup yields CDR1 MDHEN and CDR2 SYDVKM. V was cut by 7 bases and J by 0 bases, with 16 bases left in between. The DNA for the CDR3 is TGTGCCAGCACCCCAAGCGGGGCCACCTCTGGAAACACCATATATTTT. Encoded protein: CASTPSGATSGNTIYF.

This chain joins TRBV2 and TRBJ2-5; TRBD2 aligns across 14 bases. The V gene's germline CDR1 is SNHLY and CDR2 FYNNEI. With V trimmed by 6 bases and J by 5 bases, 8 bases remained unmatched. The CDR3 is 16 residues long. This CDR3 reads CASSSGLAGGWETQYF. CDR3 sequence (DNA): TGTGCCAGCAGCTCTGGACTAGCGGGGGGTTGGGAGACCCAGTACTTC. Filled out from reference TRBV2 and TRBJ2-5, the complete variable domain reads EPEVTQTPSHQVTQMGQEVILRCVPISNHLYFYWYRQILGQKVEFLVSFYNNEISEKSEIFDDQFSVERPDGSNFTLKIRSTKLEDSAMYFCASSSGLAGGWETQYFGPGTRLLVL.

The chain recombines TRBV11-3 with TRBJ2-1; a possible D gene is TRBD2 (5 bases). Germline V CDR1 and CDR2: SGHNT, YENEEA. Trimming took 9 bases from V and 3 from J, leaving 15 bases between them. This CDR3 spans 14 amino acids. The CDR3: CARRRAAYYNEQFF. The CDR3 DNA reads as TGTGCCAGAAGGCGGGCAGCATACTACAATGAGCAGTTCTTC.

The chain recombines TRBV5-4 with TRBJ2-5; 8 bases line up with TRBD1. The V and J ends lost 1 base and 5 bases, in that order; junction bases with no gene match: 7. From germline, CDR1 is SGHNT and CDR2 YYREEE (reference sequence). This CDR3 has 15 amino acids. CDR3 sequence: CASSLPTGEVETQYF. The CDR3 DNA reads TGTGCCAGCAGCTTGCCGACAGGGGAGGTGGAGACCCAGTACTTC.

This chain uses TRBV6-2 or TRBV6-3 with TRBJ2-3; maybe TRBD2 (6 bases). The CDR3 spans 15 residues. V was trimmed by 6 bases and J by 2 bases, leaving 15 bases between them. The germline V gene encodes CDR1 MNHEY and CDR2 SVGEGT. The CDR3 region has the DNA TGTGCCAGCAGCTCGGGGGTTCTCCCCACAGATACGCAGTATTTT. It yields the protein CASSSGVLPTDTQYF.

The chain combines TRBV28 with TRBJ1-1; 8 bases fit TRBD1. The CDR3 consists of 15 residues. V gave up 4 bases and J gave up 2 bases; unmatched junction bases: 6. Germline V lookup: CDR1 MDHEN, CDR2 SYDVKM. The CDR3 DNA follows: TGTGCCAGCAGTTCCACGGGACAGGCCAACACTGAAGCTTTCTTT. Translating gives CASSSTGQANTEAFF.

V is TRBV28 and J is TRBJ1-5; possible D gene TRBD1, 5 bases. Germline V lookup: CDR1 MDHEN, CDR2 SYDVKM. V was pared by 6 bases and J by 9 bases, with 18 bases between. The CDR3 extends over 14 amino acids. The CDR3: CASRRQGTFSPQHF. The CDR3 nucleotides are TGTGCCAGCAGGAGGCAGGGCACGTTCTCGCCCCAGCATTTT. The whole variable domain, filled in from reference TRBV28 and TRBJ1-5, reads DVKVTQSSRYLVKRTGEKVFLECVQDMDHENMFWYRQDPGLGLRLIYFSYDVKMKEKGDIPEGYSVSREKKERFSLILESASTNQTSMYLCASRRQGTFSPQHFGDGTRLSIL.

The rearrangement uses TRBV29-1 and TRBJ2-1; possibly TRBD2 for D (5 bases). Germline V gene lookup returns CDR1 SQVTM and CDR2 ANQGSEA. V dropped 2 bases and J dropped 2 bases, with 10 bases sitting between them. The CDR3 is 14 residues long. The CDR3, as DNA: TGCAGCGTTGAAAGGACTCAAACCTACAATGAGCAGTTCTTC. The encoded protein is CSVERTQTYNEQFF.

The chain carries TRBV7-6 and TRBJ2-1; 10 bases fit TRBD2. Germline V lookup: CDR1 SGHVS, CDR2 FNYEAQ. V trimming: 2 bases; J trimming: 2 bases; junction bases outside the gene matches: 6. This CDR3 has 17 residues. The CDR3 DNA reads as TGTGCCAGCAGCTTAACCCATAGCGGGGGGACCTACAATGAGCAGTTCTTC. It specifies CASSLTHSGGTYNEQFF.

The chain combines TRBV10-3 with TRBJ1-5, with D tentatively TRBD1 (5 bases). The CDR3 sequence is 12 residues long. Germline V gene data show CDR1 as ENHRY and CDR2 as SYGVKD. The V end lost 8 bases, the J end lost 7 bases, and 12 bases lay between the germline ends. The DNA for the CDR3 is TGTGCCATCTCACAGGACCCACAGCCCCAGCATTTT. Amino acids: CAISQDPQPQHF.

The rearrangement links TRBV14 to TRBJ2-5, with D maybe TRBD2 (5 bases). The V gene lost 2 bases and the J gene lost 5 bases, with 18 bases spanning the gap. This CDR3 region has 16 residues. Germline V CDR1 and CDR2: SGHDN, FVKESK. In DNA form, the CDR3 reads TGTGCCAGCAGCCAAACCTACGGACCACCGGGGGAGACCCAGTACTTC. Its translation: CASSQTYGPPGETQYF.

This clone was counted a single time. This chain uses TRBV12-3 or TRBV12-4 with TRBJ1-2, with 9 bases lining up with TRBD1. The ends lost 5 bases at V and 6 bases at J; junction bases unmatched: 4. This CDR3 spans 13 amino acids. CDR3 region: CASSRTGEDGYTF. The CDR3 nucleotides read TGTGCCAGCAGTCGGACAGGGGAGGATGGCTACACCTTC.

The V gene is TRBV5-5, the J gene TRBJ1-2; D may be TRBD1 (5 bases). The germline CDR1 and CDR2 sequences are SGHKS and YYEKEE (reference sequence). The CDR3 totals 13 residues. Trimming shortened V by 2 bases and J by 6 bases, and 11 bases separated the two germline ends. The CDR3 region has the DNA TGTGCCAGCAGCTTCAACTGGGGGGATGGCTACACCTTC. The encoded protein is CASSFNWGDGYTF.